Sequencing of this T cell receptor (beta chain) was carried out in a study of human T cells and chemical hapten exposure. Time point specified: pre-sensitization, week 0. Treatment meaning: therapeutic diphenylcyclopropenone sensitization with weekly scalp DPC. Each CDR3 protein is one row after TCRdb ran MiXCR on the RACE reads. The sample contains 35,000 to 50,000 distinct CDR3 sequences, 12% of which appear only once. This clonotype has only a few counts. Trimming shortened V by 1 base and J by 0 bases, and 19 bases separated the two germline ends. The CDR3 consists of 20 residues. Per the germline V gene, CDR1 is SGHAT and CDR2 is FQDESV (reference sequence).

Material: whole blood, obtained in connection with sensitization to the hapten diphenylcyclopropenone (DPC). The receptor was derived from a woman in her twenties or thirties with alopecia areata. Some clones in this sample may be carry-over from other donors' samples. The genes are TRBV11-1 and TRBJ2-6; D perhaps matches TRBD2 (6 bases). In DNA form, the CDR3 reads TGTGCCAGCAGCTTAGGGGGGAGGACCACGAGGAGCTCTGGGGCCAACGTCCTGACTTTC. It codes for CASSLGGRTTRSSGANVLTF.